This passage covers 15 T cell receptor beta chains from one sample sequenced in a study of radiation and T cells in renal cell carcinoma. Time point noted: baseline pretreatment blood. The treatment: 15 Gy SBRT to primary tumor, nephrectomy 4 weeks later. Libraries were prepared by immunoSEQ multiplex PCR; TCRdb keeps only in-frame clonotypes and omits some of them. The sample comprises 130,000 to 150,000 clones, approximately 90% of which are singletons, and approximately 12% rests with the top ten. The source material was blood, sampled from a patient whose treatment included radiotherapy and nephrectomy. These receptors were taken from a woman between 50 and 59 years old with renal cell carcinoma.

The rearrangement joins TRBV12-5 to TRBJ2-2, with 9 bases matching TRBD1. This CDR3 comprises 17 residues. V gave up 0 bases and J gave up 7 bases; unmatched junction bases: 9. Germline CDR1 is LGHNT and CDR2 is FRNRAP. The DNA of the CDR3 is TGTGCTAGTGGTTTGGTATGGGACAGGGTTGACGGCGGGGAGCTGTTTTTT. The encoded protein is CASGLVWDRVDGGELFF.

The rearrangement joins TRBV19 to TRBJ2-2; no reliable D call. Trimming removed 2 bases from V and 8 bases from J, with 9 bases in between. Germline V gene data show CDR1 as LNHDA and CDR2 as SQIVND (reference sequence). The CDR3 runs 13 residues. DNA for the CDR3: TGTGCCAGTAGTATACCGTACATTGGGGAGCTGTTTTTT. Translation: CASSIPYIGELFF.

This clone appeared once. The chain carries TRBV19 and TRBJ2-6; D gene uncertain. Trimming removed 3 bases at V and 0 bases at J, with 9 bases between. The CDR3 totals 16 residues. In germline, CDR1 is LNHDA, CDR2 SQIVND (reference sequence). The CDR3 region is CASSMVYGSGANVLTF. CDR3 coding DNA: TGTGCCAGTAGTATGGTGTACGGCTCTGGGGCCAACGTCCTGACTTTC.

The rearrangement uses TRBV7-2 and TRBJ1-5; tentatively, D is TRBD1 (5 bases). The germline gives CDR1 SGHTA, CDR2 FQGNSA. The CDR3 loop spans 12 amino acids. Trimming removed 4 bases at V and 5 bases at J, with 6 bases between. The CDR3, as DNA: TGTGCCAGCAGCTCACAGGATCAGCCCCAGCATTTT. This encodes CASSSQDQPQHF.

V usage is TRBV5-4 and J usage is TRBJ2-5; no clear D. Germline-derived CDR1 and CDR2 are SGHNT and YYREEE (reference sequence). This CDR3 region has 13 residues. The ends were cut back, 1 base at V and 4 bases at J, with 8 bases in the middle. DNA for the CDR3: TGTGCCAGCAGCTTGTCGCCCGGAGAGACCCAGTACTTC. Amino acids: CASSLSPGETQYF.

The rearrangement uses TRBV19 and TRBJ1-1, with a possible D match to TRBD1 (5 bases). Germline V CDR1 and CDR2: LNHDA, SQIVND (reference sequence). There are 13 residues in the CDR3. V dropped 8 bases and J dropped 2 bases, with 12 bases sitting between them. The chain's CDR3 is CASSQTDNTEAFF. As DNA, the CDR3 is TGTGCCAGTTCCCAGACAGACAACACTGAAGCTTTCTTT.

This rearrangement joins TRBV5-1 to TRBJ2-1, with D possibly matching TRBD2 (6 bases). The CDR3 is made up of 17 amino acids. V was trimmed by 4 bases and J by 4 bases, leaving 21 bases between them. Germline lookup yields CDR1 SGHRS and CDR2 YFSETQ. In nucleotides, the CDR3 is TGCGCCAGCAGCCCTGGACTACTCCGAAAATCTTACAATGAGCAGTTCTTC. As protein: CASSPGLLRKSYNEQFF.

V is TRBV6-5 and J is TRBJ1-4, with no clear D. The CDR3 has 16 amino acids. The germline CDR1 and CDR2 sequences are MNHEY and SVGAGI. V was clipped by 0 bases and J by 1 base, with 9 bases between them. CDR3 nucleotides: TGTGCCAGCAGTTACTCCGTCGGCAGAACTAATGAAAAACTGTTTTTT. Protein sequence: CASSYSVGRTNEKLFF.

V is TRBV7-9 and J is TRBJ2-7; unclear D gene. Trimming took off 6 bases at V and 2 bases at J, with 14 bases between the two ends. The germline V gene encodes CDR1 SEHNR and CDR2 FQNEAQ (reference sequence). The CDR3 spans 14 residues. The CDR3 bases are TGTGCCAGCAGTGCGAGGATAGGGCCCTACGAGCAGTACTTC. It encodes CASSARIGPYEQYF.

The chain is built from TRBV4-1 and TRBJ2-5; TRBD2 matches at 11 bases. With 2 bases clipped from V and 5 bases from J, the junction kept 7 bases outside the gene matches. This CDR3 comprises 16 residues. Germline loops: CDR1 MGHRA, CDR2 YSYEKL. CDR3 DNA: TGCGCCAGCAGCCAAACGTTAGCGGGGGGGCCTGAGACCCAGTACTTC. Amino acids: CASSQTLAGGPETQYF.

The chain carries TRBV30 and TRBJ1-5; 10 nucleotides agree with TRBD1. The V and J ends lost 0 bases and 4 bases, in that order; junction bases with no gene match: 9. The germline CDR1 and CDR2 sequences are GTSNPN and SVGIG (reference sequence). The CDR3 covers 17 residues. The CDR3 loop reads CAWSVGTGAFLNQPQHF. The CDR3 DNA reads TGTGCCTGGAGTGTAGGGACAGGGGCTTTTCTTAATCAGCCCCAGCATTTT.

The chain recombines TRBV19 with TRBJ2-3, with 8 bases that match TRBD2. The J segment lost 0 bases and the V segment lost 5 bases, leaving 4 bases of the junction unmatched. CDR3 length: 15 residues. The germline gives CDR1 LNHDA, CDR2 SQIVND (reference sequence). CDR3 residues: CASSHGGDSTDTQYF. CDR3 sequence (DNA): TGTGCCAGTAGTCACGGGGGGGATAGCACAGATACGCAGTATTTT.

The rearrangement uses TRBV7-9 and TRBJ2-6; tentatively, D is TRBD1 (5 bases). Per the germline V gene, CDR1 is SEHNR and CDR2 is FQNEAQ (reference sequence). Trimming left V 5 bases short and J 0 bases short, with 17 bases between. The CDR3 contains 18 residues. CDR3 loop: CASSVTGFPGSGANVLTF. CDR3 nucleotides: TGTGCCAGCAGCGTAACAGGCTTCCCGGGCTCTGGGGCCAACGTCCTGACTTTC.

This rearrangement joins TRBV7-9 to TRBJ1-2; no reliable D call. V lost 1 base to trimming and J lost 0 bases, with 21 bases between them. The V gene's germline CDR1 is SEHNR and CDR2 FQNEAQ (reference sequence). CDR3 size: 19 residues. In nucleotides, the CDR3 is TGTGCCAGCAGCTTAGGGGCGAAAGCTCAGGCTAGGACTAACTATGGCTACACCTTC. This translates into CASSLGAKAQARTNYGYTF.

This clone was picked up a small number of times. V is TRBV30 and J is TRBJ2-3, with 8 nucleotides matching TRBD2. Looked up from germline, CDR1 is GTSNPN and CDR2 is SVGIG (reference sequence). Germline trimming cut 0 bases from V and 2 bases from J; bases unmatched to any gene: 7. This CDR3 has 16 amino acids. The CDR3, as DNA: TGTGCCTGGAGTGTACGAGGCGGGGGGAACACAGATACGCAGTATTTT. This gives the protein CAWSVRGGGNTDTQYF. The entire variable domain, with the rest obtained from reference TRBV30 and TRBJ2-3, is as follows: SQTIHQWPATLVQPVGSPLSLECTVEGTSNPNLYWYRQAAGRGLQLLFYSVGIGQISSEVPQNLSASRPQDRQFILSSKKLLLSDSGFYLCAWSVRGGGNTDTQYFGPGTRLTVL.